The 24 T cell receptor beta chains listed next were all sequenced from one sample in a study of blood T cell repertoires in COVID-19. Sequencing was performed with immunoSEQ multiplex PCR; in TCRdb, only in-frame clones are kept and a portion is missing. The sample carries roughly 97,000 clones, around 87% recorded once. The material sequenced was peripheral blood. The receptors here all came from a man in his forties or fifties with acute or convalescent COVID-19.

V and J are TRBV2 and TRBJ1-5; TRBD1 is a possible D gene (5 bases). The germline V gene encodes CDR1 SNHLY and CDR2 FYNNEI. CDR3 length: 16 amino acids. V lost 6 bases to trimming and J lost 2 bases, with 17 bases between them. The CDR3 sequence: CASSDPREGGNQPQHF. The CDR3 region has the DNA TGTGCCAGCAGCGACCCCAGGGAGGGAGGCAATCAGCCCCAGCATTTT.

The V call is TRBV13, the J call TRBJ2-1, with 11 positions matching TRBD2. The CDR3 spans 14 residues. The trim removed 5 bases at V and 4 bases at J, leaving 1 base unmatched. CDR1 is PRHDT and CDR2 is FYEKMQ in the germline V gene (reference sequence). CDR3 sequence reads: CASSRTSGYNEQFF. The DNA of the CDR3 is TGTGCCAGCAGCCGGACTAGCGGGTACAATGAGCAGTTCTTC.

The chain recombines TRBV30 with TRBJ2-3; D is unclear. V shed 0 bases and J shed 6 bases, with 16 bases lying between them. The CDR3 is 15 residues long. The V gene's germline CDR1 is GTSNPN and CDR2 SVGIG (reference sequence). The CDR3 loop is CAWSVGRPPMDTQYF. As DNA, the CDR3 is TGTGCCTGGAGTGTGGGCAGGCCCCCGATGGATACGCAGTATTTT.

The chain is built from TRBV14 and TRBJ1-2, with TRBD1 matching 9 bases. CDR1 is SGHDN, CDR2 FVKESK, per germline. The CDR3 sequence is 16 residues long. J was trimmed by 8 bases and V by 5 bases; bases with no gene match: 15. In DNA, the CDR3 is TGTGCCAGCAGCATTGACAGGGGGTCCACTTCGTACGGCTACACCTTC. This encodes CASSIDRGSTSYGYTF. The whole variable domain, remainder taken from reference TRBV14 and TRBJ1-2, is EAGVTQFPSHSVIEKGQTVTLRCDPISGHDNLYWYRRVMGKEIKFLLHFVKESKQDESGMPNNRFLAERTGGTYSTLKVQPAELEDSGVYFCASSIDRGSTSYGYTFGSGTRLTVV.

The chain joins TRBV30 to TRBJ1-4, with 7 bases lining up with TRBD1. Losses at the gene ends were 4 bases for V and 4 bases for J; bases not matched to a gene: 3. Germline CDR1 reads GTSNPN; CDR2 reads SVGIG (reference sequence). The CDR3 extends over 13 amino acids. DNA of the CDR3: TGTGCCTGGAAGGGGGACAGTAATGAAAAACTGTTTTTT. Amino acids: CAWKGDSNEKLFF.

The rearrangement joins TRBV7-9 to TRBJ2-2; possibly TRBD1 for D (5 bases). In germline, CDR1 is SEHNR, CDR2 FQNEAQ (reference sequence). The CDR3 covers 17 residues. V shed 2 bases and J shed 4 bases, with 17 bases lying between them. The CDR3 DNA reads as TGTGCCAGCAGCTTATTACGAGACAGCGAATTCACCGGGGAGCTGTTTTTT. It specifies CASSLLRDSEFTGELFF. Looking up the rest from reference TRBV7-9 and TRBJ2-2 gives the full variable domain: DTGVSQNPRHKITKRGQNVTFRCDPISEHNRLYWYRQTLGQGPEFLTYFQNEAQLEKSRLLSDRFSAERPKGSFSTLEIQRTEQGDSAMYLCASSLLRDSEFTGELFFGEGSRLTVL.

The rearrangement uses TRBV5-1 and TRBJ2-3; 7 bases fit TRBD1. Unmatched junction bases numbered 12, after V lost 2 bases and J lost 3 bases. The germline gives CDR1 SGHRS, CDR2 YFSETQ. The CDR3 runs to 17 residues. CDR3 amino acids: CASSLGRKGALTDTQYF. In nucleotides, the CDR3 is TGCGCCAGCAGCTTAGGGCGCAAGGGGGCTTTAACAGATACGCAGTATTTT.

V usage is TRBV27 and J usage is TRBJ2-1; 9 nucleotides line up with TRBD1. Germline assignment: CDR1 MNHEY and CDR2 SMNVEV (reference sequence). The junction had 5 bases not matched to a gene; V was cut back by 4 bases and J by 7 bases. The CDR3 runs 14 residues. Here the CDR3 DNA reads TGTGCCAGCAGTTACCGGGACAGGGTTAATGAGCAGTTCTTC. Its protein is CASSYRDRVNEQFF.

The chain combines TRBV12-3 or TRBV12-4 with TRBJ1-5, with D uncertain. The CDR3 consists of 13 residues. V gave up 2 bases and J gave up 4 bases, with 6 bases separating them. This chain's CDR3 is CASSLNSNQPQHF. The CDR3 DNA follows: TGTGCCAGCAGTTTAAACAGTAATCAGCCCCAGCATTTT.

This rearrangement joins TRBV15 to TRBJ2-4; 8 bases agree with TRBD2. Trimming cost V 1 base and J 3 bases; bases outside gene matches: 5. This CDR3 contains 16 residues. CDR1 is LNHNV and CDR2 is YYDKDF in the germline V gene (reference sequence). This chain's CDR3 is CATSRVLGLVKNIQYF. Here the CDR3 DNA reads TGTGCCACCAGCAGAGTCCTGGGACTAGTCAAAAACATTCAGTACTTC.

The J gene is TRBJ2-7, the V gene TRBV5-1; a possible D gene is TRBD2 (6 bases). V was trimmed by 1 base and J by 5 bases, leaving 16 bases between them. This CDR3 region has 15 residues. CDR1 is SGHRS, CDR2 YFSETQ, per germline. CDR3 residues: CASSLSYGSLDEQYF. The CDR3 DNA reads as TGCGCCAGCAGCTTGAGTTACGGGAGTCTCGACGAGCAGTACTTC.

The gene calls are TRBV28 and TRBJ1-6; D gene uncertain. Per the germline V gene, CDR1 is MDHEN and CDR2 is SYDVKM. V lost 5 bases and J 3 bases, leaving 8 bases between the germline ends. The CDR3 extends over 14 amino acids. The CDR3 reads CASSEALYNSPLHF. CDR3 bases: TGTGCCAGCAGTGAAGCCCTCTATAATTCACCCCTCCACTTT.

The chain combines TRBV27 with TRBJ2-7, with TRBD2 matching over 8 bases. Unmatched junction bases numbered 16, after V lost 6 bases and J lost 6 bases. The CDR3 length is 16 residues. Germline assignment: CDR1 MNHEY and CDR2 SMNVEV (reference sequence). The CDR3 DNA follows: TGTGCCAGCAGCCCCTACGGTGGTCTAGCGGGTGTCGAGCAGTACTTC. Its protein product is CASSPYGGLAGVEQYF.

The table lists this clone with a count of one. The CDR3 sequence: CASSSPPRGSEAFF. As DNA, the CDR3 is TGCGCCAGCAGCTCGCCCCCGAGAGGTTCTGAAGCTTTCTTT. The chain combines TRBV5-1 with TRBJ1-1; D gene unclear. The CDR3 runs 14 residues. Germline V gene lookup returns CDR1 SGHRS and CDR2 YFSETQ. Between the trimmed V and J ends, which lost 3 bases and 6 bases, there was a span of 15 bases.

This chain uses TRBV13 with TRBJ1-2, with 12 bases that match TRBD1. CDR1 is PRHDT, CDR2 FYEKMQ, per germline (reference sequence). This CDR3 is 16 amino acids long. With 0 bases clipped from V and 6 bases from J, the junction kept 5 bases outside the gene matches. For the CDR3, the DNA is TGTGCCAGCAGCTTAGGCGGGACAGGGGGCTCAGATGGCTACACCTTC. It specifies CASSLGGTGGSDGYTF.

The chain joins TRBV7-7 to TRBJ2-5; D may be TRBD1 (6 bases). Germline V gives CDR1 SSHAT, CDR2 FNYEAQ (reference sequence). The CDR3 sequence is 13 residues long. Trimming removed 4 bases at V and 4 bases at J, with 10 bases between. The CDR3 region is CASSSTGLETQYF. CDR3 coding DNA: TGTGCCAGCAGCTCTACAGGGTTAGAGACCCAGTACTTC.

V gene TRBV7-9 combines with J gene TRBJ1-6; 8 bases match TRBD1. The germline V gene encodes CDR1 SEHNR and CDR2 FQNEAQ (reference sequence). V trimming: 5 bases; J trimming: 8 bases; junction bases outside the gene matches: 5. The CDR3 covers 14 residues. CDR3 protein: CASSNGQGYSPLHF. The CDR3 DNA reads TGTGCCAGCAGCAACGGACAGGGCTATTCACCCCTCCACTTT.

The chain carries TRBV19 and TRBJ1-2, with D uncertain. The CDR3 extends over 15 amino acids. V lost 10 bases to trimming and J lost 3 bases, with 21 bases between them. Germline V CDR1 and CDR2: LNHDA, SQIVND (reference sequence). The CDR3 spells CATFEAGAAYYGYTF. The CDR3 DNA follows: TGTGCCACTTTTGAGGCGGGCGCAGCATACTATGGCTACACCTTC.

This rearrangement joins TRBV5-1 to TRBJ2-1, with TRBD2 matching 11 bases. This CDR3 spans 15 amino acids. Germline V gives CDR1 SGHRS, CDR2 YFSETQ. Trimming removed 6 bases from V and 6 bases from J; junction bases left unmatched: 8. This CDR3 reads CASTLLAGGGNEQFF. The CDR3 coding sequence is TGCGCCAGCACTTTGCTAGCGGGAGGCGGCAATGAGCAGTTCTTC.

J is TRBJ2-1 and V is TRBV29-1; 9 positions match TRBD1. Germline-derived CDR1 and CDR2 are SQVTM and ANQGSEA. The ends lost 4 bases at V and 3 bases at J; junction bases unmatched: 7. CDR3 length: 15 amino acids. The CDR3 loop is CSVGLGQGGYNEQFF. The CDR3 DNA sequence: TGCAGCGTTGGTCTGGGACAGGGAGGCTACAATGAGCAGTTCTTC.

J is TRBJ2-1 and V is TRBV24-1, with TRBD2 as a possible D gene (6 bases). The ends were cut back, 4 bases at V and 10 bases at J, with 10 bases in the middle. Germline V gene sequence: CDR1 KGHDR, CDR2 SFDVKD. This CDR3 region has 12 residues. The CDR3 loop is CATSEPGEEQFF. The CDR3 DNA sequence: TGTGCCACCAGTGAACCGGGAGAAGAGCAGTTCTTC.

The genes are TRBV15 and TRBJ1-1; D gene ambiguous. Germline-derived CDR1 and CDR2 are LNHNV and YYDKDF (reference sequence). CDR3 length: 14 residues. Between the trimmed V and J ends, which lost 2 bases and 1 base, there was a span of 8 bases. CDR3 sequence reads: CATSRPIPNTEAFF. The CDR3 nucleotides are TGTGCCACCAGCAGACCCATTCCGAACACTGAAGCTTTCTTT.

The CDR3 spells CASSRVAGDTGELFF. DNA of the CDR3: TGTGCCAGCAGTCGGGTAGCGGGAGACACCGGGGAGCTGTTTTTT. The rearrangement links TRBV25-1 to TRBJ2-2; 9 bases are shared with TRBD2. Germline V CDR1 and CDR2: MGHDK, SYGVNS. V dropped 5 bases and J dropped 3; count of bases not matched to a gene: 4. The CDR3 length is 15 residues.

V is TRBV19 and J is TRBJ1-3; TRBD1 agrees at 7 bases. Germline CDR1 and CDR2: LNHDA and SQIVND (reference sequence). CDR3 size: 15 residues. V lost 6 bases, J lost 2 bases, and 7 bases stayed unmatched. The CDR3 nucleotides read TGTGCCAGTAGAAACCGACAGGGCCCTGGAAACACCATATATTTT. Its translation is CASRNRQGPGNTIYF.